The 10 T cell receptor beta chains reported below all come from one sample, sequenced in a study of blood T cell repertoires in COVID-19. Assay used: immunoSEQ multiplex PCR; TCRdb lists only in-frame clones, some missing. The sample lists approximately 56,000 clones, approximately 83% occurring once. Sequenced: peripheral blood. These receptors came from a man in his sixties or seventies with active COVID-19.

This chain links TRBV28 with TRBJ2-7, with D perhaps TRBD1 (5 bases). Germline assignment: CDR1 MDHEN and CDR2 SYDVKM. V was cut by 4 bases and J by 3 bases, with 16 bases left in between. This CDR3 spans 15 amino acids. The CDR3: CASSSVGQPLYEQYF. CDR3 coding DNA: TGTGCCAGCAGTTCAGTGGGGCAGCCACTCTACGAGCAGTACTTC.

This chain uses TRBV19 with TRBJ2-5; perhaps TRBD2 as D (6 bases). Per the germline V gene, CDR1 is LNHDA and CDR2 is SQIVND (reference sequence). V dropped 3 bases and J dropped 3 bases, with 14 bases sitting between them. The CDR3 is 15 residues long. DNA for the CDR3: TGTGCCAGTAGTATCTTGCGGGACGGGAAAGAGACCCAGTACTTC. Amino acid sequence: CASSILRDGKETQYF.

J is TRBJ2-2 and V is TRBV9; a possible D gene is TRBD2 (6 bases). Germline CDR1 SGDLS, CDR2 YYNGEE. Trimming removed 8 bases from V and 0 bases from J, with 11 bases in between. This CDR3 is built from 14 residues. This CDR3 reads CASGRDANTGELFF. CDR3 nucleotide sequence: TGTGCCAGTGGGCGGGACGCGAACACCGGGGAGCTGTTTTTT.

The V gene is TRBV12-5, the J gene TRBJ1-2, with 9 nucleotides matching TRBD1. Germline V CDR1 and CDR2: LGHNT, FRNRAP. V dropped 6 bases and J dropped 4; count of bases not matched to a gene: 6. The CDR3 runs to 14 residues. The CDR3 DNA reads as TGTGCTAGTGGGGGACAGGGTCTTGGCTATGGCTACACCTTC. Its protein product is CASGGQGLGYGYTF.

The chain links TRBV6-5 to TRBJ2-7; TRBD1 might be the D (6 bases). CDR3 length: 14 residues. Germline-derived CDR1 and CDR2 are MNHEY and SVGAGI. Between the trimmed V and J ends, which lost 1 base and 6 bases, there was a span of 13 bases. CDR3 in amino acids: CASSYLDTGSEQYF. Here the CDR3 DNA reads TGTGCCAGCAGTTACTTGGATACAGGGAGCGAGCAGTACTTC.

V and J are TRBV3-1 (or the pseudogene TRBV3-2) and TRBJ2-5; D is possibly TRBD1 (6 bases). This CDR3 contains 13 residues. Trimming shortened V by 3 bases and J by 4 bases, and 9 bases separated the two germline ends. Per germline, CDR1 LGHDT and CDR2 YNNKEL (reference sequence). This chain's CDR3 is CASSHRGRETQYF. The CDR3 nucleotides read TGTGCCAGCAGCCACAGGGGTCGAGAGACCCAGTACTTC.

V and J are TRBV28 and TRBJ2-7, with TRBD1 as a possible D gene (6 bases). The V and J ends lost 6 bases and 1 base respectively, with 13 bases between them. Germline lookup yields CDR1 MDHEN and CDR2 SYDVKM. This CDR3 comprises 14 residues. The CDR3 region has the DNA TGTGCCAGCAGGGAACAGGGCCCTTCCTACGAGCAGTACTTC. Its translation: CASREQGPSYEQYF.

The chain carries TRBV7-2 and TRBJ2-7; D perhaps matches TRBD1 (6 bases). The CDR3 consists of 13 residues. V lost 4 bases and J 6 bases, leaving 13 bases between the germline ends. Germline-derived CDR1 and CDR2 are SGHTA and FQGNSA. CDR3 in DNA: TGTGCCAGCAGCTCATGGACAGTGTCCGAGCAGTACTTC. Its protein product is CASSSWTVSEQYF.

The CDR3 nucleotides read TGTGCCAGCAGTTCCCGAGGCGAAAAACTGTTTTTT. Translation gives CASSSRGEKLFF. This chain connects TRBV6-2 or TRBV6-3 to TRBJ1-4; D unclear. Germline V gene sequence: CDR1 MNHEY, CDR2 SVGEGT. V gave up 4 bases and J gave up 8 bases, with 8 bases separating them. The CDR3 is 12 amino acids.

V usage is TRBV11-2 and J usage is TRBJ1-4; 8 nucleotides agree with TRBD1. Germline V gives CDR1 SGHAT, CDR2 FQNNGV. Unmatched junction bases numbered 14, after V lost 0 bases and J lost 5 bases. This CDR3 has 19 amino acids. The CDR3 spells CASSLDISGGAPENEKLFF. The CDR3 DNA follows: TGTGCCAGCAGCTTAGATATATCAGGGGGCGCCCCTGAAAATGAAAAACTGTTTTTT.